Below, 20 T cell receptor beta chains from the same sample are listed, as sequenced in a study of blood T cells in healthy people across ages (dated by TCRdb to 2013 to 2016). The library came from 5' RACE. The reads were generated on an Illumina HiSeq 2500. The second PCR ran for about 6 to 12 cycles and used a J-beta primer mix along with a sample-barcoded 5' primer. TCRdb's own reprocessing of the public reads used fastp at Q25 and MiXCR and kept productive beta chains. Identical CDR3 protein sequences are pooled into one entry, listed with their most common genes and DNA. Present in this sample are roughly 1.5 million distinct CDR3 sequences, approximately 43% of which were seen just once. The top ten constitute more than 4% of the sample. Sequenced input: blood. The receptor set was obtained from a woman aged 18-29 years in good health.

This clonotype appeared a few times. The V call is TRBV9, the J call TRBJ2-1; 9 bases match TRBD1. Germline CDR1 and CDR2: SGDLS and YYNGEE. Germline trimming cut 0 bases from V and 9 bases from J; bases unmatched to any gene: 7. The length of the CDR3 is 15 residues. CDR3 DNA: TGTGCCAGCAGCGTAGGGGGACAGGGTTTGGGTGAGCAGTTCTTC. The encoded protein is CASSVGGQGLGEQFF. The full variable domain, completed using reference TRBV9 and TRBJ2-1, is DSGVTQTPKHLITATGQRVTLRCSPRSGDLSVYWYQQSLDQGLQFLIQYYNGEERAKGNILERFSAQQFPDLHSELNLSSLELGDSALYFCASSVGGQGLGEQFFGPGTRLTVL.

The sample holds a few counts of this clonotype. Here the CDR3 DNA reads TGTGCCACCAGCAGAGATAAGACGACGTATACGGACTATGGCTACACCTTC. It yields the protein CATSRDKTTYTDYGYTF. The J gene is TRBJ1-2, the V gene TRBV15; D remains unclear. Germline values: CDR1 LNHNV, CDR2 YYDKDF (reference sequence). V shed 0 bases and J shed 3 bases, with 17 bases lying between them. The length of the CDR3 is 17 residues.

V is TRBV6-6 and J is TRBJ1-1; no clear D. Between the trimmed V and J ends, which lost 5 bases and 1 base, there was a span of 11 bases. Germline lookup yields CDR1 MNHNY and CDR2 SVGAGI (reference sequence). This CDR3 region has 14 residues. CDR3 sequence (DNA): TGTGCCAGCAGTGACCACCCTGAGAACACTGAAGCTTTCTTT. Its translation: CASSDHPENTEAFF.

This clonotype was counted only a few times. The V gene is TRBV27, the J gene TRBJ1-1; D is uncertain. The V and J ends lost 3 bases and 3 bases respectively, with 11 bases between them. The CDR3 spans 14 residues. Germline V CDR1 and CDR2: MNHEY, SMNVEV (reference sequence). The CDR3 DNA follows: TGTGCCAGCAGTTTTGGGTTGTCGTACACTGAAGCTTTCTTT. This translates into CASSFGLSYTEAFF.

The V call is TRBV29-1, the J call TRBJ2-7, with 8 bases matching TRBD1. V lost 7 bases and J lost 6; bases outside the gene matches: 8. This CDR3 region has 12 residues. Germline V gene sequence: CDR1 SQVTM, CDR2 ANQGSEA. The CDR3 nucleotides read TGCAGCGCTTCGTACAGGGGGTTCGAGCAGTACTTC. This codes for CSASYRGFEQYF.

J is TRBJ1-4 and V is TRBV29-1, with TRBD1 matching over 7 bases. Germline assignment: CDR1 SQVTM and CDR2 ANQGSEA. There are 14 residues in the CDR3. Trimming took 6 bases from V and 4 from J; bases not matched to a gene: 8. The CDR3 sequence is CSVVLRDSNEKLFF. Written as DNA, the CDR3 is TGCAGCGTAGTACTTCGGGACAGTAATGAAAAACTGTTTTTT.

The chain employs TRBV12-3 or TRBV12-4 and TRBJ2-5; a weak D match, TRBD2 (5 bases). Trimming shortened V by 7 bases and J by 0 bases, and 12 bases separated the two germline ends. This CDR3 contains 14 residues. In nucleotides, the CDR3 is TGTGCCAGCAATAAGCGGCAGAACCAAGAGACCCAGTACTTC. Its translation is CASNKRQNQETQYF.

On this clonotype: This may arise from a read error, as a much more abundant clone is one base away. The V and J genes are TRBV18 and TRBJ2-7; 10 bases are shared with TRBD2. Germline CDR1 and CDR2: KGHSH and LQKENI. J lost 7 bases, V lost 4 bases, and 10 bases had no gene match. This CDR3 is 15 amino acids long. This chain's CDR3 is CASSLTSGNYNEQYF. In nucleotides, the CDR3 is TGTGCCAGCTCACTTACTAGCGGGAACTACAATGAGCAGTACTTC.

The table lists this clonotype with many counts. The CDR3 DNA is TGTGCCAGCAGCTCAAACAGGGGTAAAGAGACCCAGTACTTC. Translation gives CASSSNRGKETQYF. The chain recombines TRBV7-2 with TRBJ2-5, with 7 bases matching TRBD1. The V gene end was trimmed by 4 bases and the J gene end by 3 bases; junction bases not matched to a gene: 5. The CDR3 contains 14 residues. Germline CDR1 is SGHTA and CDR2 is FQGNSA.

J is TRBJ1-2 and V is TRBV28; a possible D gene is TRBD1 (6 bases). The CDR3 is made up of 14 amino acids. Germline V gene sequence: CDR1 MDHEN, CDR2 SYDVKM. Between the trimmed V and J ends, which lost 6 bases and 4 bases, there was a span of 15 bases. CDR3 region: CASSFTKGGYGYTF. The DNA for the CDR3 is TGTGCCAGCAGCTTCACCAAAGGGGGCTATGGCTACACCTTC.

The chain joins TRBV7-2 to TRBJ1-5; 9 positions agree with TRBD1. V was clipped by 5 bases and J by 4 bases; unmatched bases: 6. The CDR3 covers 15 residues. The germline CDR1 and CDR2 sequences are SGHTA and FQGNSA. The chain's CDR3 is CASSPWTGDNQPQHF. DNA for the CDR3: TGTGCCAGCAGCCCTTGGACAGGGGATAATCAGCCCCAGCATTTT.

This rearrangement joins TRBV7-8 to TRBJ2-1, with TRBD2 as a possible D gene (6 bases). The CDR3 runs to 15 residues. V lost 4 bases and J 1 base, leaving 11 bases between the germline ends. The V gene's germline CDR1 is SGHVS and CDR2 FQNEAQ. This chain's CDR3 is CASSWRGGSYNEQFF. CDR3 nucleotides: TGTGCCAGCAGCTGGAGGGGTGGATCCTACAATGAGCAGTTCTTC.

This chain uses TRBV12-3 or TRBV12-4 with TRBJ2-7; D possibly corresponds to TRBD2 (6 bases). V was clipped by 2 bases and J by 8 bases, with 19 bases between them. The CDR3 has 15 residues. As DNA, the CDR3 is TGTGCCAGCAGTTTACGGGGCCGGGGGTTTCACAAGCAGTACTTC. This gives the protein CASSLRGRGFHKQYF.

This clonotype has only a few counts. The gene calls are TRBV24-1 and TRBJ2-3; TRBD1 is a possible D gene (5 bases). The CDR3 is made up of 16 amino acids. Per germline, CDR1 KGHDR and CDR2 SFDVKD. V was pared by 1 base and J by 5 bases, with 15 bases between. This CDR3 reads CATSDFAGNSLDTQYF. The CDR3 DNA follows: TGTGCCACCAGTGATTTCGCAGGGAACTCTTTAGATACGCAGTATTTT.

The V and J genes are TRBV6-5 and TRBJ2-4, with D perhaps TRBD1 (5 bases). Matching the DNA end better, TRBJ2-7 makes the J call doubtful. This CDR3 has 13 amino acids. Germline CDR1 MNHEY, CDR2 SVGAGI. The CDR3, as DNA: TGTGCCAGCAGTTACTCTCAGGGCGGCGAGCAGTACTTC. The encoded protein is CASSYSQGGEQYF.

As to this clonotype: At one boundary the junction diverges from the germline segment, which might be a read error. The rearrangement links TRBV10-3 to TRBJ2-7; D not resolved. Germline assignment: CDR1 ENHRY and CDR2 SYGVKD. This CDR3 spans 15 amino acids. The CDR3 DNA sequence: TGTCCCATCAGTGGTATGGATCTAAGTCCCTACGAGCAGTACTTC. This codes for CPISGMDLSPYEQYF.

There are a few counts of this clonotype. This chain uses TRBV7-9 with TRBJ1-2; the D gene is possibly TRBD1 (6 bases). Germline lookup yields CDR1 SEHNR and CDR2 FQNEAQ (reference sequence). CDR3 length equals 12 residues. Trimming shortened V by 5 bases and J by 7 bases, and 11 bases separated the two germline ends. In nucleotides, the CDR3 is TGTGCCAGCAGCAGCATACAGGGTGGCTACACCTTC. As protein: CASSSIQGGYTF.

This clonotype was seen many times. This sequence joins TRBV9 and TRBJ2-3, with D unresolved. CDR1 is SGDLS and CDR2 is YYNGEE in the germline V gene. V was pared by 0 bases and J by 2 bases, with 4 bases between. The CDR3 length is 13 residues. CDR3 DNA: TGTGCCAGCAGCGTAGTAGCCACAGATACGCAGTATTTT. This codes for CASSVVATDTQYF.

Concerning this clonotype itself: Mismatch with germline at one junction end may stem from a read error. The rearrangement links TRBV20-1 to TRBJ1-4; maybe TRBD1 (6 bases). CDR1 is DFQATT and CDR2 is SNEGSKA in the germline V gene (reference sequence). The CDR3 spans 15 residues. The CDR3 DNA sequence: TGCAATGCTAGAGAGGCCGGGACACTGGATGAAAAACTGTTTTTT. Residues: CNAREAGTLDEKLFF.

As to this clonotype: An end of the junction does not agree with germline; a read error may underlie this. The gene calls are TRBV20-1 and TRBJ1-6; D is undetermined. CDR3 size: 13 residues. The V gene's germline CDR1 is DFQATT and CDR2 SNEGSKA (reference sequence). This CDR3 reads CSARGVVGSPPHF. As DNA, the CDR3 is TGCAGTGCTAGAGGGGTCGTTGGGTCACCCCCCCACTTT.